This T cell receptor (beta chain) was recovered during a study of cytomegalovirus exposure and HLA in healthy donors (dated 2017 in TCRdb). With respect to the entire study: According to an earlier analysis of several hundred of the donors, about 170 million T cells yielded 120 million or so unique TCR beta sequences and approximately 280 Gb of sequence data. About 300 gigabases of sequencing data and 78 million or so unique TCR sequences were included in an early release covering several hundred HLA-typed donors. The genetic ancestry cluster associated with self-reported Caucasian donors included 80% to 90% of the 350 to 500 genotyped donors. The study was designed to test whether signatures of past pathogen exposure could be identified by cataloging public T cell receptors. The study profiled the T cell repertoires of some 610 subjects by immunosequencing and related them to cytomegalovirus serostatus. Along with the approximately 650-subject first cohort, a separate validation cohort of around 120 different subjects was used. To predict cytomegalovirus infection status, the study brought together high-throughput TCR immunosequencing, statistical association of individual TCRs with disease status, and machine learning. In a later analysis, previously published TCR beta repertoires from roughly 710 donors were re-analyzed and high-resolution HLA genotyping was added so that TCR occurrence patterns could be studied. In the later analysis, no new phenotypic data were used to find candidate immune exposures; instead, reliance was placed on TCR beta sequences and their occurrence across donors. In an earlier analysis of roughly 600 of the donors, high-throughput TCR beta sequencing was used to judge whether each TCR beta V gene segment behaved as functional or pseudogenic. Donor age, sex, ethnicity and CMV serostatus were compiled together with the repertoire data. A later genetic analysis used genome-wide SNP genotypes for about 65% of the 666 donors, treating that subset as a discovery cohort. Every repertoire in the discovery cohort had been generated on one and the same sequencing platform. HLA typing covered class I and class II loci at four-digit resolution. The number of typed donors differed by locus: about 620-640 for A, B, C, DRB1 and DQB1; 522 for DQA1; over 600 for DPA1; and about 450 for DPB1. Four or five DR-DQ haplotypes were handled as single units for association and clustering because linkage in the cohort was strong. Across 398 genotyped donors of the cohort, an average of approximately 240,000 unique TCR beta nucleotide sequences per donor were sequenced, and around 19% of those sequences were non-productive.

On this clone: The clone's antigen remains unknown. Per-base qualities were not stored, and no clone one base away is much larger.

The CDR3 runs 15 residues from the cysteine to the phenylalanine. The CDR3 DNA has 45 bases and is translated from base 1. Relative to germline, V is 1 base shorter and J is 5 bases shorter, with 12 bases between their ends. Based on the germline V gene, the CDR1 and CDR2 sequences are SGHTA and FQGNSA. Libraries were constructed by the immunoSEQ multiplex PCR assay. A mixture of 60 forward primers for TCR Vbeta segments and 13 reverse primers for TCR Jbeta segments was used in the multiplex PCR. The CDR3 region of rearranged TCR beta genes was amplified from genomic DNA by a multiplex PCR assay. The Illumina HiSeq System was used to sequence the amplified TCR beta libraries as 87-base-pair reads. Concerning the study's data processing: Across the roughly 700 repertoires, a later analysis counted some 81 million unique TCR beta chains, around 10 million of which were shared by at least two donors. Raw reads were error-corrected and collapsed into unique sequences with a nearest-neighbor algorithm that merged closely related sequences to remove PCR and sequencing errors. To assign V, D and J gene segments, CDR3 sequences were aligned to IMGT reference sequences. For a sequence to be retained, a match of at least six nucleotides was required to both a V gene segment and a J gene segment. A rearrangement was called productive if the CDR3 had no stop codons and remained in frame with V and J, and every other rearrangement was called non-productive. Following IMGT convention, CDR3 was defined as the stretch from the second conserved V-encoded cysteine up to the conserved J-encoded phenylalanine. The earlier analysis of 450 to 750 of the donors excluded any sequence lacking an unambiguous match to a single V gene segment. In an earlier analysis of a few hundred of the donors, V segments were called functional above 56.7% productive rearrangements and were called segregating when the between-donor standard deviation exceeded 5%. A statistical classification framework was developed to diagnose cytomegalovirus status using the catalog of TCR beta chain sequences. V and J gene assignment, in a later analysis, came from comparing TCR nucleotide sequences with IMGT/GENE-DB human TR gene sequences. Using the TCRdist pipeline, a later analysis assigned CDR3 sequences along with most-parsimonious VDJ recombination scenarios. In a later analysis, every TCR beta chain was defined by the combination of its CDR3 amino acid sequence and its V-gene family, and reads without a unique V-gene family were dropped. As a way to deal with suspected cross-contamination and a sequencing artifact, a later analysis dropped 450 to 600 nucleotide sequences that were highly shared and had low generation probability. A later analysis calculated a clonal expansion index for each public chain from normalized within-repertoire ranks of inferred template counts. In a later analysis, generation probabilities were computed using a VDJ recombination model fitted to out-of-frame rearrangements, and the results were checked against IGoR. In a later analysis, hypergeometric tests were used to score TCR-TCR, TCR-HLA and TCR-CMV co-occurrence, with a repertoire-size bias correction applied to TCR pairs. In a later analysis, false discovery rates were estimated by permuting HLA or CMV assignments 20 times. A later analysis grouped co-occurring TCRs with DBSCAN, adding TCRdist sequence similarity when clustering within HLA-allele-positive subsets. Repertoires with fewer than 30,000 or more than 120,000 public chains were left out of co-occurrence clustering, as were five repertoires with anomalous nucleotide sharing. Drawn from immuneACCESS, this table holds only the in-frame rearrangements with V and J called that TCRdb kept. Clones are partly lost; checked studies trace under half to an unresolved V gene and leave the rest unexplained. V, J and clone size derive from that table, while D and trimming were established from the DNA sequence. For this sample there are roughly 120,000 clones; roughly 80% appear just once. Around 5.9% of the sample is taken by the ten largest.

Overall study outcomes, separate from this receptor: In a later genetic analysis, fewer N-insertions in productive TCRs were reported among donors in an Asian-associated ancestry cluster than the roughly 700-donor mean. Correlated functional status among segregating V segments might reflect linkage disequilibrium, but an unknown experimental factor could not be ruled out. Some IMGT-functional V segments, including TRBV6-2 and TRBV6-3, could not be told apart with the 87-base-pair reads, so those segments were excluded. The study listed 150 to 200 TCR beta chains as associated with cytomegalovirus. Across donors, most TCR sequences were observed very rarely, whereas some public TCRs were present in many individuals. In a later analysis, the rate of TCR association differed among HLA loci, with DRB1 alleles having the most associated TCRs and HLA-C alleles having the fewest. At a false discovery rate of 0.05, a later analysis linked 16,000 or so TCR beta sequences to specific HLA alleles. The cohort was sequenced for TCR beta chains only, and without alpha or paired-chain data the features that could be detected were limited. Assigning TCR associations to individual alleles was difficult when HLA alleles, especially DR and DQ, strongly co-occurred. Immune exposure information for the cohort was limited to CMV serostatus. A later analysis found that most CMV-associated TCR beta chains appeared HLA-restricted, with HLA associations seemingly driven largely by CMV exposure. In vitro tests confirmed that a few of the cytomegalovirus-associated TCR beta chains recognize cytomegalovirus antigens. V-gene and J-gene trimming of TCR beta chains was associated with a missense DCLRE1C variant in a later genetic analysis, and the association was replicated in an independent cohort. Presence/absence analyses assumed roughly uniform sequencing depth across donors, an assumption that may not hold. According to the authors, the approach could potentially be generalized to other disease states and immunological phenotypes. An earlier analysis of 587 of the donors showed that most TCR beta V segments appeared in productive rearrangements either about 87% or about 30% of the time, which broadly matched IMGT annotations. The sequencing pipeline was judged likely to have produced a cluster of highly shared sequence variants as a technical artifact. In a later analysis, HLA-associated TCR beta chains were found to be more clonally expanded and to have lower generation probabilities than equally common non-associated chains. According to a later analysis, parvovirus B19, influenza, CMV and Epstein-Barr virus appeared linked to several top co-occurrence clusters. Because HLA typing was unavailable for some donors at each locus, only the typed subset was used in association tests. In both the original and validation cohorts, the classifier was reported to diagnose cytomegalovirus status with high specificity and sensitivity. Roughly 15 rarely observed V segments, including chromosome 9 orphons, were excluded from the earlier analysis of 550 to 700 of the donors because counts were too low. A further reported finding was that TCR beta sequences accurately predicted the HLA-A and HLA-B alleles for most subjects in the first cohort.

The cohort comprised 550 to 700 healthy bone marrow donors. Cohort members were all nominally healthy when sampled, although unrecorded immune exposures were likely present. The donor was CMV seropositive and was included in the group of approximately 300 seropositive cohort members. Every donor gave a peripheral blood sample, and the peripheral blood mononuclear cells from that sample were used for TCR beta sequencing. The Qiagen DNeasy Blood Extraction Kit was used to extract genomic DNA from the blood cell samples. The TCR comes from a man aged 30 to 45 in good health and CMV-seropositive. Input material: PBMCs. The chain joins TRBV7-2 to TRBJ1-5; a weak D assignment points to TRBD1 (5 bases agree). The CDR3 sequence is CASSLVLSGHQPQHF. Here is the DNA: TGTGCCAGCAGCTTAGTATTGTCAGGGCATCAGCCCCAGCATTTT.